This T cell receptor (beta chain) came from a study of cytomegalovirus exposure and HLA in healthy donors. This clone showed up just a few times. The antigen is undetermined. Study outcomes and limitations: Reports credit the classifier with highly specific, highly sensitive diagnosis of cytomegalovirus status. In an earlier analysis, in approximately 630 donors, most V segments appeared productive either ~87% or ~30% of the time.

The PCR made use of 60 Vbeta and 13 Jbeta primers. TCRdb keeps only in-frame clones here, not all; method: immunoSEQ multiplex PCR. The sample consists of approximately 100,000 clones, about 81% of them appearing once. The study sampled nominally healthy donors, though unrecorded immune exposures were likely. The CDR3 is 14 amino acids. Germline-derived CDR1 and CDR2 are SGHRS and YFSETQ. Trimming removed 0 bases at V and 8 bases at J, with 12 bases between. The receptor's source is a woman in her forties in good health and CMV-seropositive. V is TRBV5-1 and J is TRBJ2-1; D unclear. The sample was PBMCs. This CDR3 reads CASSLELPVDEQFF. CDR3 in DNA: TGCGCCAGCAGCTTGGAGCTACCTGTCGATGAGCAGTTCTTC.